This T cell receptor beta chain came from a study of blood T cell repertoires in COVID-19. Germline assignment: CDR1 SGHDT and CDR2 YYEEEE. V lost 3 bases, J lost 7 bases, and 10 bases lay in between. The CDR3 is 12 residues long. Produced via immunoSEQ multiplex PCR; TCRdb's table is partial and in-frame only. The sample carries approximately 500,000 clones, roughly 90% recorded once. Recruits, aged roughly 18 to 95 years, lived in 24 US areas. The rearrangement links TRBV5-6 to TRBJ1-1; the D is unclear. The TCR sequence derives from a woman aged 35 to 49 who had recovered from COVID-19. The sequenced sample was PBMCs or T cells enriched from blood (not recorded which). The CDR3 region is CASSSKSSEAFF. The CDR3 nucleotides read TGTGCCAGCAGCTCCAAGTCCAGTGAAGCTTTCTTT.